Each of the 27 T cell receptor beta chains below was sequenced from the same sample in a study of T-cell memory formation after mild COVID-19. Via MiXCR, TCRdb re-called the 5' RACE reads, giving one row per CDR3 protein. This sample yields about 470,000 distinct CDR3 sequences, of which approximately 18% are seen a single time; 9% to 15% belongs to the top ten. Source material: PBMCs or a T cell subset sorted from them (not recorded which). The receptor set was obtained from an adult woman who had mild COVID-19 (a few samples of this study predate the infection). Cell type and time point are not known.

Comments on this clonotype: At one end, the junction sequence differs from germline, possibly due to a read error. The chain uses TRBV20-1 and TRBJ1-2; unclear D gene. Germline V gene sequence: CDR1 DFQATT, CDR2 SNEGSKA (reference sequence). This CDR3 contains 11 residues. In nucleotides, the CDR3 is TGCAGCGCTAGAGAGGGAAGGGGCTACACCTTC. It is translated as CSAREGRGYTF.

This chain uses TRBV4-2 with TRBJ2-3; no clear D. Germline CDR1 LGHNA, CDR2 YNFKEQ. The CDR3 totals 14 residues. Trimming left V 4 bases short and J 6 bases short, with 14 bases between. The CDR3 sequence is CASSRYRASDTQYF. The CDR3 DNA follows: TGTGCCAGCAGCCGGTACCGAGCCTCCGATACGCAGTATTTT.

There are many counts of this clonotype. The chain uses TRBV24-1 and TRBJ2-7; D gene ambiguous. The germline CDR1 and CDR2 sequences are KGHDR and SFDVKD. The CDR3 covers 12 residues. The V end lost 0 bases, the J end lost 9 bases, and 8 bases lay between the germline ends. CDR3 in amino acids: CATSDLLLRQYF. In DNA, the CDR3 is TGTGCCACCAGTGATTTGCTCCTCCGGCAGTACTTC.

In this sample, this clonotype turned up a few times. This chain connects TRBV7-2 to TRBJ1-1, with 8 bases fitting TRBD1. V shed 4 bases, J shed 0 bases, and the junction held 1 base outside the gene matches. Germline CDR1 and CDR2: SGHTA and FQGNSA. The CDR3 consists of 14 residues. The CDR3 DNA is TGTGCCAGCAGCTCGGACAGGGTGAACACTGAAGCTTTCTTT. This gives the protein CASSSDRVNTEAFF.

The chain has TRBV29-1 and TRBJ2-7; a weak D match, TRBD1 (6 bases). The CDR3 is made up of 15 amino acids. Trimming took 6 bases from V and 4 from J, leaving 22 bases between them. Germline CDR1 SQVTM, CDR2 ANQGSEA. The CDR3: CSVVLPGHLPYEQYF. The CDR3 nucleotides are TGCAGCGTAGTCTTACCGGGACACCTCCCTTACGAGCAGTACTTC.

This clonotype was seen a handful of times. The rearrangement uses TRBV30 and TRBJ1-6; D is undetermined. Between the trimmed V and J ends, which lost 0 bases and 7 bases, there was a span of 10 bases. The germline CDR1 and CDR2 sequences are GTSNPN and SVGIG (reference sequence). The CDR3 spans 14 residues. The DNA for the CDR3 is TGTGCCTGGAGTGTGGGTGTGGGAAATTCACCCCTCCACTTT. Encoded protein: CAWSVGVGNSPLHF.

In its sample, this clonotype was seen many times. Germline is not matched at one junction end, which may reflect a read error. The chain uses TRBV5-1 and TRBJ2-1; 7 nucleotides line up with TRBD1. The CDR3 totals 15 residues. Per the germline V gene, CDR1 is SGHRS and CDR2 is YFSETQ. Written as DNA, the CDR3 is TGTGCCAGCAGCTTGGGACAGAGCTCCTACAATGAGCAGTTCTTC. Amino acid sequence: CASSLGQSSYNEQFF.

The CDR3 is CASADRGPYEQYF. In DNA form, the CDR3 reads TGTGCCAGCGCCGACAGGGGGCCCTACGAGCAGTACTTC. V gene TRBV2 combines with J gene TRBJ2-7; TRBD1 aligns across 10 bases. Per germline, CDR1 SNHLY and CDR2 FYNNEI. The CDR3 sequence is 13 residues long. V lost 8 bases and J lost 2; bases outside the gene matches: 3. Full variable domain (outside the CDR3, taken from reference TRBV2 and TRBJ2-7): EPEVTQTPSHQVTQMGQEVILRCVPISNHLYFYWYRQILGQKVEFLVSFYNNEISEKSEIFDDQFSVERPDGSNFTLKIRSTKLEDSAMYFCASADRGPYEQYFGPGTRLTVT.

CDR3 DNA sequence: TGTGCCAGCTCACCTCAGAGGCAGGGACAGCCCTACAATGAGCAGTTCTTC. It yields the protein CASSPQRQGQPYNEQFF. The chain joins TRBV18 to TRBJ2-1; 7 bases fit TRBD1. V lost 3 bases to trimming and J lost 2 bases; unmatched junction nucleotides: 10. This CDR3 comprises 17 residues. Per the germline V gene, CDR1 is KGHSH and CDR2 is LQKENI.

This clonotype was detected only a few times. The chain uses TRBV20-1 and TRBJ1-5; unclear D gene. Germline lookup yields CDR1 DFQATT and CDR2 SNEGSKA (reference sequence). The V end lost 3 bases, the J end lost 7 bases, and 10 bases lay between the germline ends. The CDR3 runs 12 residues. The CDR3 sequence is CSARFAGQPQHF. CDR3 bases: TGCAGTGCTAGGTTCGCCGGCCAGCCCCAGCATTTT.

This clonotype has more than one count but fewer than ten. The chain couples TRBV15 to TRBJ2-7; the match to TRBD1 covers 7 bases. This CDR3 contains 15 residues. With V trimmed by 2 bases and J by 2 bases, 6 bases remained unmatched. CDR1 is LNHNV and CDR2 is YYDKDF in the germline V gene (reference sequence). The CDR3: CATSRNRGNTYEQYF. Written as DNA, the CDR3 is TGTGCCACCAGCAGAAACAGGGGTAACACCTACGAGCAGTACTTC.

This clonotype was seen a handful of times. The genes are TRBV7-9 and TRBJ2-4, with D possibly matching TRBD1 (6 bases). Trimming removed 5 bases at V and 8 bases at J, with 13 bases between. CDR1 and CDR2 (germline): SEHNR, FQNEAQ (reference sequence). This CDR3 is 13 amino acids long. The DNA for the CDR3 is TGTGCCAGCAGCCAGGCCAGGGGACACATTCAGTACTTC. It is translated as CASSQARGHIQYF.

The chain uses TRBV18 and TRBJ1-2, with a weak D call TRBD1 (6 bases). Trimming took 6 bases from V and 6 from J, leaving 17 bases between them. Germline assignment: CDR1 KGHSH and CDR2 LQKENI. The CDR3 length is 14 residues. CDR3 protein: CASSDPRTEDGYTF. The CDR3 DNA follows: TGTGCCAGCTCTGACCCACGGACAGAAGATGGCTACACCTTC.

This clonotype was counted only a few times. The genes are TRBV12-3 or TRBV12-4 and TRBJ1-1, with TRBD1 matching 8 bases. V shed 2 bases and J 5 bases; nucleotides not matched to a gene: 4. The CDR3 extends over 14 amino acids. The CDR3, as DNA: TGTGCCAGCAGTTTAAGGACAGGGAGGACTGAAGCTTTCTTT. Protein: CASSLRTGRTEAFF.

The chain uses TRBV20-1 and TRBJ2-1; 10 bases fit TRBD2. The V and J ends lost 8 bases and 6 bases, in that order; junction bases with no gene match: 7. This CDR3 has 13 amino acids. Germline CDR1 and CDR2: DFQATT and SNEGSKA (reference sequence). The CDR3 reads CSPRSGGINEQFF. The CDR3 DNA reads as TGCAGTCCCCGTAGCGGGGGGATCAATGAGCAGTTCTTC.

This chain uses TRBV12-3 or TRBV12-4 with TRBJ2-1, with 7 bases that match TRBD1. The CDR3 is made up of 17 amino acids. Germline trimming cut 7 bases from V and 9 bases from J; bases unmatched to any gene: 21. In DNA form, the CDR3 reads TGTGCCAGCACACCCCTGGCCCGGCCAGGGGCAGGGGGTGAGCAGTTCTTC. Amino acids: CASTPLARPGAGGEQFF.

The chain recombines TRBV7-3 with TRBJ2-3; 10 bases fit TRBD2. The V and J ends lost 5 bases and 6 bases, in that order; junction bases with no gene match: 17. This CDR3 contains 18 residues. Germline values: CDR1 SGHTA, CDR2 FQGTGA. CDR3 in DNA: TGTGCCAGCAGCCCAACTGGGGTACTAGCGGGGAGGGCCGATACGCAGTATTTT. Translated, it gives CASSPTGVLAGRADTQYF.

This clonotype was detected a few times. J is TRBJ1-1 and V is TRBV12-3 or TRBV12-4, with 12 bases aligning to TRBD1. J was trimmed by 6 bases and V by 7 bases; bases with no gene match: 18. The length of the CDR3 is 18 residues. This CDR3 is CASTGAAGTGGDFPEAFF. As DNA, the CDR3 is TGTGCCAGCACAGGGGCGGCCGGGACAGGGGGCGATTTTCCTGAAGCTTTCTTT.

This clonotype was found a few times. V gene TRBV2 combines with J gene TRBJ2-7; D may be TRBD1 (5 bases). Trimming shortened V by 6 bases and J by 9 bases, and 27 bases separated the two germline ends. CDR3 length equals 16 residues. Germline V gives CDR1 SNHLY, CDR2 FYNNEI. The CDR3: CASSDLWGSHRSVQYF. The CDR3 DNA reads TGTGCCAGCAGCGACCTTTGGGGCAGCCACCGGTCGGTGCAGTACTTC. Full variable domain (remainder filled in from reference TRBV2 and TRBJ2-7): EPEVTQTPSHQVTQMGQEVILRCVPISNHLYFYWYRQILGQKVEFLVSFYNNEISEKSEIFDDQFSVERPDGSNFTLKIRSTKLEDSAMYFCASSDLWGSHRSVQYFGPGTRLTVT.

The CDR3 protein is CASSETTGVYGYTF. CDR3 bases: TGTGCCAGCAGCGAGACGACAGGGGTCTATGGCTACACCTTC. The chain couples TRBV3-1 to TRBJ1-2, with 8 bases fitting TRBD1. Per the germline V gene, CDR1 is LGHDT and CDR2 is YNNKEL (reference sequence). The V and J ends lost 5 bases and 4 bases, in that order; junction bases with no gene match: 6. This CDR3 is built from 14 residues. The full variable domain, its missing parts supplied by reference TRBV3-1 and TRBJ1-2, is DTAVSQTPKYLVTQMGNDKSIKCEQNLGHDTMYWYKQDSKKFLKIMFSYNNKELIINETVPNRFSPKSPDKAHLNLHINSLELGDSAVYFCASSETTGVYGYTFGSGTRLTVV.

This clonotype was picked up a small number of times. The J gene is TRBJ2-5, the V gene TRBV7-8, with D uncertain. V was cut by 1 base and J by 5 bases, with 14 bases left in between. The CDR3 totals 15 residues. Germline loops: CDR1 SGHVS, CDR2 FQNEAQ. The CDR3 region has the DNA TGTGCCAGCAGCTTAGTCGACCAAACTCGTGAGACCCAGTACTTC. It codes for CASSLVDQTRETQYF.

This clonotype was observed a few times. This chain uses TRBV12-3 or TRBV12-4 with TRBJ1-2; TRBD1 matches 9 bases. With 8 bases clipped from V and 7 bases from J, the junction kept 8 bases outside the gene matches. The CDR3 is made up of 13 amino acids. The CDR3 reads CASLDRGLGGYTF. CDR3 sequence (DNA): TGTGCCAGCCTGGACAGGGGTTTAGGTGGCTACACCTTC.

This clonotype appeared a single time. The chain employs TRBV12-3 or TRBV12-4 and TRBJ2-2, with 9 bases fitting TRBD2. J was trimmed by 3 bases and V by 2 bases; bases with no gene match: 13. There are 19 residues in the CDR3. For the CDR3, the DNA is TGTGCCAGCAGTTTACGGGGATTTTGGCGGGGGGGAGACACCGGGGAGCTGTTTTTT. The encoded protein is CASSLRGFWRGGDTGELFF.

This sequence joins TRBV7-8 and TRBJ1-2; 9 bases align to TRBD1. V shed 5 bases and J 8 bases; nucleotides not matched to a gene: 9. CDR3 length equals 14 residues. Germline V gives CDR1 SGHVS, CDR2 FQNEAQ. The CDR3, as DNA: TGTGCCAGCAGCGCGGCCCGGACAGGGGACGGCTACACCTTC. Translated, it gives CASSAARTGDGYTF.

CDR3 nucleotide sequence: TGTGCCAGAAGCTCGGAATTTGGTTCCTACAATGAGCAGTTCTTC. Translation gives CARSSEFGSYNEQFF. J is TRBJ2-1 and V is TRBV9; D remains unclear. This CDR3 has 15 residues. Trimming shortened V by 8 bases and J by 1 base, and 16 bases separated the two germline ends. The germline CDR1 and CDR2 sequences are SGDLS and YYNGEE.

This clonotype was recorded a few times. The rearrangement links TRBV5-6 to TRBJ2-1; 7 positions agree with TRBD1. The CDR3 is made up of 17 amino acids. Trimming took 4 bases from V and 9 from J; bases not matched to a gene: 19. Germline CDR1 reads SGHDT; CDR2 reads YYEEEE. CDR3 protein: CASSMKLTSYRGGEQFF. The DNA of the CDR3 is TGTGCCAGCAGCATGAAACTTACCAGTTACAGGGGCGGTGAGCAGTTCTTC.

This clonotype was seen ten or more times. The genes are TRBV29-1 and TRBJ1-2, with D unclear. Germline V gives CDR1 SQVTM, CDR2 ANQGSEA. The V end was cut by 5 bases, the J end by 4 bases, with 14 bases between. The CDR3 covers 13 residues. CDR3 region: CSVTATGPYGYTF. CDR3 coding DNA: TGCAGCGTTACGGCTACCGGTCCCTATGGCTACACCTTC.